The 19 T cell receptor beta chains presented below share a single source sample, sequenced in a study of blood T cell repertoires in COVID-19. The protocol was immunoSEQ multiplex PCR, while the TCRdb copy is restricted to in-frame clones and leaves out a portion. The table shows hundreds of thousands of clones, with 90% occurring only once. Material for sequencing was PBMCs or T cells enriched from blood (not recorded which). The origin of the receptors is a man aged 30 to 45 who had been exposed to COVID-19.

This chain uses TRBV7-9 with TRBJ2-7, with D perhaps TRBD1 (6 bases). The ends were cut back, 3 bases at V and 2 bases at J, with 14 bases in the middle. The CDR3 consists of 15 residues. Germline V lookup: CDR1 SEHNR, CDR2 FQNEAQ (reference sequence). The CDR3 sequence: CASSFGDRLTYEQYF. The CDR3 region has the DNA TGTGCCAGCAGCTTCGGTGACAGGCTTACCTACGAGCAGTACTTC.

A single count supports this clone. V is TRBV7-9 and J is TRBJ1-3; 7 bases match TRBD1. CDR3 length equals 16 residues. The V segment lost 2 bases and the J segment 1 base; nucleotides outside the gene matches: 5. Germline lookup yields CDR1 SEHNR and CDR2 FQNEAQ (reference sequence). DNA for the CDR3: TGTGCCAGCAGCTTAACAACAGGGGCTTCTGGAAACACCATATATTTT. It is translated as CASSLTTGASGNTIYF.

This chain connects TRBV4-1 to TRBJ1-1; TRBD1 aligns across 8 bases. There are 16 residues in the CDR3. CDR1 and CDR2 (germline): MGHRA, YSYEKL. Trimming took 2 bases from V and 5 from J; bases not matched to a gene: 10. CDR3 DNA: TGCGCCAGCAGCCAACCCCGACAGGGGAGAAGGACTGAAGCTTTCTTT. Translation gives CASSQPRQGRRTEAFF.

This clone has just one count. This chain links TRBV29-1 with TRBJ2-3; D gene unclear. The CDR3 is 13 residues long. Germline CDR1 reads SQVTM; CDR2 reads ANQGSEA. V was shortened by 4 bases and J by 1 base, with 9 bases between the two germline ends. CDR3 residues: CSVVRVGTDTQYF. DNA for the CDR3: TGCAGCGTTGTGCGCGTGGGCACAGATACGCAGTATTTT.

This sequence joins TRBV21-1 and TRBJ1-4. TRBV21-1 is a pseudogene locus. The CDR3 spans 15 residues. CDR3: CASSKVSGLFEKLFF. CDR3 in DNA: TGTGCCAGCAGCAAAGTGTCCGGACTGTTCGAAAAACTGTTTTTT.

The CDR3, as DNA: TGTGCCAGCAGTTACTCGGGACAGGGATTTTCACCCCTCCACTTT. It yields the protein CASSYSGQGFSPLHF. The chain joins TRBV6-6 to TRBJ1-6, with 9 bases aligning to TRBD1. This CDR3 is built from 15 residues. The ends lost 0 bases at V and 9 bases at J; junction bases unmatched: 3. Germline V CDR1 and CDR2: MNHNY, SVGAGI (reference sequence).

The V call is TRBV24-1, the J call TRBJ2-1, with D tentatively TRBD1 (6 bases). The V and J ends lost 3 bases and 12 bases respectively, with 20 bases between them. The CDR3 covers 15 residues. CDR1 KGHDR and CDR2 SFDVKD come from the germline V gene. For the CDR3, the DNA is TGTGCCACCAGTGATGGGGGACAACCACTTATTGGGCAGTTCTTC. This gives the protein CATSDGGQPLIGQFF.

The genes are TRBV5-4 and TRBJ1-5; a possible D gene is TRBD1 (6 bases). V was shortened by 0 bases and J by 6 bases, with 10 bases between the two germline ends. Germline lookup yields CDR1 SGHNT and CDR2 YYREEE (reference sequence). The CDR3 consists of 14 residues. The CDR3 DNA follows: TGTGCCAGCAGCTTGGGGGCAGGGGCTCAGCCCCAGCATTTT. This codes for CASSLGAGAQPQHF.

The rearrangement joins TRBV18 to TRBJ1-1; D is uncertain. This CDR3 is built from 13 residues. Germline-derived CDR1 and CDR2 are KGHSH and LQKENI. Trimming left V 1 base short and J 8 bases short, with 11 bases between. The CDR3 reads CASSPHSVSEAFF. In nucleotides, the CDR3 is TGTGCCAGCTCACCACATTCGGTCTCCGAAGCTTTCTTT.

The rearrangement joins TRBV27 to TRBJ1-6, with D uncertain. The CDR3 runs to 16 residues. V was shortened by 5 bases and J by 10 bases, with 21 bases between the two germline ends. Looked up from germline, CDR1 is MNHEY and CDR2 is SMNVEV (reference sequence). Here the CDR3 reads CASSPFGENWVSPLHF. The CDR3 DNA follows: TGTGCCAGCAGTCCTTTTGGAGAAAATTGGGTATCACCCCTCCACTTT.

The rearrangement uses TRBV7-2 and TRBJ2-1, with 9 bases identical to TRBD2. The germline V gene has CDR1 SGHTA and CDR2 FQGNSA. The trim removed 5 bases at V and 4 bases at J, leaving 9 bases unmatched. The CDR3 has 16 amino acids. CDR3 sequence (DNA): TGTGCCAGCAGCCTGACCGGGACTAGCACATACAATGAGCAGTTCTTC. This sequence encodes CASSLTGTSTYNEQFF.

The CDR3 loop reads CASSSLGGSGANVLTF. The CDR3 DNA reads as TGTGCCAGCAGCTCCCTGGGGGGGTCTGGGGCCAACGTCCTGACTTTC. The genes are TRBV7-8 and TRBJ2-6, with 7 bases matching TRBD2. V lost 4 bases and J lost 1; bases outside the gene matches: 4. This CDR3 has 16 amino acids. Germline V gene sequence: CDR1 SGHVS, CDR2 FQNEAQ. Full variable domain (remainder filled in from reference TRBV7-8 and TRBJ2-6): GAGVSQSPRYKVAKRGQDVALRCDPISGHVSLFWYQQALGQGPEFLTYFQNEAQLDKSGLPSDRFFAERPEGSVSTLKIQRTQQEDSAVYLCASSSLGGSGANVLTFGAGSRLTVL.

Here the CDR3 DNA reads TGTGCTAGTGGCTCACCCAGAGCGGGCCTTCACACTGAAGCTTTCTTT. It specifies CASGSPRAGLHTEAFF. V usage is TRBV12-5 and J usage is TRBJ1-1; D unresolved. V gave up 6 bases and J gave up 3 bases, with 20 bases separating them. Germline V CDR1 and CDR2: LGHNT, FRNRAP. There are 16 residues in the CDR3.

This sequence joins TRBV4-1 and TRBJ2-5, with D perhaps TRBD1 (5 bases). CDR1 is MGHRA and CDR2 is YSYEKL in the germline V gene. Between the trimmed V and J ends, which lost 1 base and 4 bases, there was a span of 22 bases. The CDR3 length is 18 residues. CDR3 nucleotides: TGCGCCAGCAGCCAAGCTGTTTCAGGGATTTCTCGAAGAGAGACCCAGTACTTC. Protein product: CASSQAVSGISRRETQYF.

This chain connects TRBV10-2 to TRBJ1-5; possible D gene TRBD1, 5 bases. This CDR3 has 13 amino acids. Looked up from germline, CDR1 is WSHSY and CDR2 is SAAADI. V lost 2 bases and J lost 6, with 8 bases in between. CDR3 sequence: CASSEGGAQPQHF. DNA for the CDR3: TGCGCCAGCAGTGAGGGAGGGGCTCAGCCCCAGCATTTT.

The rearrangement links TRBV7-9 to TRBJ2-2; no clear D gene. V dropped 4 bases and J dropped 1 base, with 19 bases sitting between them. The CDR3 consists of 18 residues. Germline lookup yields CDR1 SEHNR and CDR2 FQNEAQ (reference sequence). This chain's CDR3 is CASSSTPGPIENTGELFF. The DNA for the CDR3 is TGTGCCAGCAGCTCCACCCCAGGCCCTATAGAGAACACCGGGGAGCTGTTTTTT.

This sequence joins TRBV5-4 and TRBJ1-6; 7 nucleotides align to TRBD1. The germline V gene has CDR1 SGHNT and CDR2 YYREEE (reference sequence). The CDR3 sequence is 15 residues long. Losses at the gene ends were 3 bases for V and 9 bases for J; bases not matched to a gene: 9. The CDR3 spells CASSYYDRVGSPLHF. CDR3 bases: TGTGCCAGCAGCTATTACGACAGGGTGGGTTCACCCCTCCACTTT.

This clone turned up a few times. This chain connects TRBV27 to TRBJ2-5; 8 nucleotides line up with TRBD2. V was clipped by 2 bases and J by 2 bases; unmatched bases: 4. The CDR3 is 15 amino acids. Germline V CDR1 and CDR2: MNHEY, SMNVEV (reference sequence). The CDR3 DNA reads as TGTGCCAGCAGTTTACTTAGCGGGGTACAAGAGACCCAGTACTTC. The encoded protein is CASSLLSGVQETQYF.

The count of this clone is one. This rearrangement joins TRBV5-1 to TRBJ1-1; D is ambiguous. The V end lost 5 bases, the J end lost 1 base, and 12 bases lay between the germline ends. This CDR3 is built from 14 residues. CDR1 and CDR2 from the germline V gene are SGHRS and YFSETQ. CDR3 in amino acids: CASSLESGNTEAFF. Here the CDR3 DNA reads TGCGCCAGCAGTCTCGAGTCGGGGAACACTGAAGCTTTCTTT.